These T cell receptor beta chains were read from a single sample in a study of radiotherapy plus CTLA-4 blockade in lung cancer. Sequencing was performed with immunoSEQ multiplex PCR; in TCRdb, only in-frame clones are kept and a portion is missing. The repertoire includes more than 95,000 clones, about four fifths of them detected once, and 2.8% sits in the top ten. The sequencing here drew on peripheral blood, taken from a patient treated with radiotherapy plus ipilimumab. These receptors all come from a human donor with non-small cell lung cancer who had a partial response to radiotherapy plus ipilimumab. Some clones in this sample may be carry-over from other donors' samples. CDR3s include the opening cysteine and the closing phenylalanine or tryptophan. Fields, in order: D gene, clone size, V gene, J gene, CDR3 protein, CDR3 DNA. A D gene is named only where the DNA matches it firmly. For some rows the clone size is stated as once, few or many, or as a class when expanded; others skip it.

d_call: NA; clone_size: NA; v_call: TRBV5-6; j_call: TRBJ1-5; cdr3_aa: CASSLGRINQPQHF; cdr3_nt: TGTGCCAGCAGCTTGGGGCGGATCAATCAGCCCCAGCATTTT
d_call: TRBD1; clone_size: NA; v_call: TRBV28; j_call: TRBJ1-1; cdr3_aa: CASRTAGTGNTEAFF; cdr3_nt: TGTGCCAGCAGAACTGCCGGGACAGGGAACACTGAAGCTTTCTTT
d_call: TRBD2; clone_size: NA; v_call: TRBV5-1; j_call: TRBJ2-1; cdr3_aa: CASSSEGAGDYNEQFF; cdr3_nt: TGCGCCAGCAGCTCCGAGGGAGCGGGAGACTACAATGAGCAGTTCTTC
d_call: NA; clone_size: NA; v_call: TRBV6-5; j_call: TRBJ2-2; cdr3_aa: CATRGPGTGELFF; cdr3_nt: TGTGCCACGAGAGGGCCCGGCACCGGGGAGCTGTTTTTT
d_call: TRBD1; clone_size: NA; v_call: TRBV5-6; j_call: TRBJ1-5; cdr3_aa: CASSADRGRQPQHF; cdr3_nt: TGTGCCAGCAGCGCGGACAGGGGGCGTCAGCCCCAGCATTTT
d_call: TRBD1; clone_size: NA; v_call: TRBV28; j_call: TRBJ1-1; cdr3_aa: CASSPGGGELTEAFF; cdr3_nt: TGTGCCAGCAGTCCGGGAGGGGGCGAGTTAACTGAAGCTTTCTTT
d_call: NA; clone_size: NA; v_call: TRBV21-1; j_call: TRBJ1-5; cdr3_aa: CASGSRRGKSNQPQHF; cdr3_nt: TGTGCCAGCGGGAGTAGGAGGGGCAAGAGCAATCAGCCCCAGCATTTT
d_call: NA; clone_size: once; v_call: TRBV7-2; j_call: TRBJ2-5; cdr3_aa: CASSQGLRQETQYF; cdr3_nt: TGTGCCAGCAGCCAAGGACTGAGACAAGAGACCCAGTACTTC
d_call: TRBD1; clone_size: few; v_call: TRBV11-3; j_call: TRBJ2-7; cdr3_aa: CASSLTGGAVPQYF; cdr3_nt: TGTGCCAGCAGCTTGACAGGGGGCGCAGTCCCACAGTACTTC
d_call: NA; clone_size: NA; v_call: TRBV19; j_call: TRBJ2-7; cdr3_aa: CASSTTAGYEQYF; cdr3_nt: TGTGCCAGTAGTACTACGGCAGGGTACGAGCAGTACTTC
d_call: TRBD1; clone_size: NA; v_call: TRBV5-1; j_call: TRBJ1-4; cdr3_aa: CASSSSGTADEKLFF; cdr3_nt: TGCGCCAGCAGCTCTTCTGGGACAGCCGATGAAAAACTGTTTTTT
d_call: TRBD1; clone_size: NA; v_call: TRBV28; j_call: TRBJ1-2; cdr3_aa: CASYRQGRRGGGYTF; cdr3_nt: TGTGCCAGCTATAGACAGGGGAGACGGGGTGGGGGCTACACCTTC
d_call: NA; clone_size: NA; v_call: TRBV19; j_call: TRBJ1-5; cdr3_aa: CASSSAGGSNQPQHF; cdr3_nt: TGTGCCAGTAGTTCCGCGGGGGGGTCAAATCAGCCCCAGCATTTT
d_call: NA; clone_size: NA; v_call: TRBV19; j_call: TRBJ1-2; cdr3_aa: CASTPLGGAKRTGYTF; cdr3_nt: TGTGCCAGTACCCCCTTGGGGGGGGCTAAACGAACTGGCTACACCTTC
d_call: TRBD1; clone_size: NA; v_call: TRBV7-2; j_call: TRBJ2-7; cdr3_aa: CASSSQGADEQYF; cdr3_nt: TGTGCCAGCAGCTCACAGGGGGCGGACGAGCAGTACTTC
d_call: NA; clone_size: NA; v_call: TRBV7-7; j_call: TRBJ2-7; cdr3_aa: CASSPNGESHAEQYF; cdr3_nt: TGTGCCAGCAGCCCTAATGGAGAGTCTCACGCCGAGCAGTACTTC
d_call: TRBD1; clone_size: NA; v_call: TRBV11-3; j_call: TRBJ2-1; cdr3_aa: CASSPGTGAPNEQFF; cdr3_nt: TGTGCCAGCAGCCCAGGGACAGGGGCCCCCAATGAGCAGTTCTTC
d_call: TRBD2; clone_size: NA; v_call: TRBV5-1; j_call: TRBJ2-1; cdr3_aa: CASSLTLADYNEQFF; cdr3_nt: TGCGCCAGCAGCTTAACACTAGCGGATTACAATGAGCAGTTCTTC
d_call: NA; clone_size: NA; v_call: TRBV7-6; j_call: TRBJ2-7; cdr3_aa: CASSLAPGSPYEQYF; cdr3_nt: TGTGCCAGCAGCTTAGCTCCGGGGAGCCCCTACGAGCAGTACTTC
d_call: NA; clone_size: NA; v_call: TRBV19; j_call: TRBJ1-5; cdr3_aa: CASSTQGLSNQPQHF; cdr3_nt: TGTGCCAGTAGTACCCAGGGACTTAGCAATCAGCCCCAGCATTTT
d_call: TRBD2; clone_size: NA; v_call: TRBV2; j_call: TRBJ2-1; cdr3_aa: CASSVGLAGGIYNEQFF; cdr3_nt: TGTGCCAGCAGCGTGGGACTAGCGGGGGGCATCTACAATGAGCAGTTCTTC
d_call: NA; clone_size: NA; v_call: TRBV7-2; j_call: TRBJ2-2; cdr3_aa: CASSPLAPLTGELFF; cdr3_nt: TGTGCCAGCAGCCCCCTAGCCCCTCTTACCGGGGAGCTGTTTTTT
d_call: NA; clone_size: NA; v_call: TRBV6-1; j_call: TRBJ1-5; cdr3_aa: CASSEDRNQPQHF; cdr3_nt: TGTGCCAGCAGTGAGGACAGAAATCAGCCCCAGCATTTT
d_call: TRBD1; clone_size: NA; v_call: TRBV5-1; j_call: TRBJ2-5; cdr3_aa: CASSLGGTGARETQYF; cdr3_nt: TGCGCCAGCAGCTTGGGCGGGACAGGGGCCCGAGAGACCCAGTACTTC
d_call: NA; clone_size: NA; v_call: TRBV9; j_call: TRBJ2-2; cdr3_aa: CASSVVSNTGELFF; cdr3_nt: TGTGCCAGCAGCGTAGTATCGAACACCGGGGAGCTGTTTTTT
d_call: NA; clone_size: once; v_call: TRBV10-3; j_call: TRBJ2-1; cdr3_aa: CAAGELFDEQFF; cdr3_nt: TGTGCCGCCGGGGAACTATTTGATGAGCAGTTCTTC
d_call: NA; clone_size: NA; v_call: TRBV28; j_call: TRBJ2-1; cdr3_aa: CASSLSSGWQFF; cdr3_nt: TGTGCCAGCAGTTTATCGTCGGGATGGCAGTTCTTC
d_call: TRBD2; clone_size: NA; v_call: TRBV14; j_call: TRBJ2-7; cdr3_aa: CASSPYGREGEQYF; cdr3_nt: TGTGCCAGCAGCCCGTATGGCAGGGAGGGGGAGCAGTACTTC
d_call: TRBD2; clone_size: NA; v_call: TRBV9; j_call: TRBJ2-1; cdr3_aa: CASSARLAPNEQFF; cdr3_nt: TGTGCCAGCAGCGCGCGACTAGCCCCCAATGAGCAGTTCTTC
d_call: NA; clone_size: NA; v_call: TRBV5-1; j_call: TRBJ2-7; cdr3_aa: CASSLSTKEQYF; cdr3_nt: TGCGCCAGCAGCTTATCTACGAAGGAGCAGTACTTC
d_call: NA; clone_size: NA; v_call: TRBV19; j_call: TRBJ1-2; cdr3_aa: CASSPIRQVYGYTF; cdr3_nt: TGTGCCAGTAGTCCTATCCGCCAGGTTTATGGCTACACCTTC
d_call: TRBD1; clone_size: NA; v_call: TRBV7-2; j_call: TRBJ2-5; cdr3_aa: CASSPKTGEETQYF; cdr3_nt: TGTGCCAGCAGCCCCAAGACAGGGGAAGAGACCCAGTACTTC
d_call: NA; clone_size: NA; v_call: TRBV7-9; j_call: TRBJ2-1; cdr3_aa: CASSSHFLDNEQFF; cdr3_nt: TGTGCCAGCAGCTCCCACTTCTTAGACAATGAGCAGTTCTTC
d_call: TRBD1; clone_size: NA; v_call: TRBV29-1; j_call: TRBJ2-5; cdr3_aa: CSVANTGGSQETQYF; cdr3_nt: TGCAGCGTAGCAAATACAGGGGGGAGCCAAGAGACCCAGTACTTC
d_call: NA; clone_size: NA; v_call: TRBV19; j_call: TRBJ2-4; cdr3_aa: CASSKGGTGKNIQYF; cdr3_nt: TGTGCCAGTAGTAAGGGCGGTACAGGGAAAAACATTCAGTACTTC
d_call: NA; clone_size: NA; v_call: TRBV7-9; j_call: TRBJ1-4; cdr3_aa: CASSSAGVGEKLFF; cdr3_nt: TGTGCCAGCAGCTCGGCAGGGGTCGGTGAAAAACTGTTTTTT
d_call: TRBD2; clone_size: NA; v_call: TRBV6-6; j_call: TRBJ2-5; cdr3_aa: CASSYSGTSGGRQYF; cdr3_nt: TGTGCCAGCAGTTACTCTGGGACTAGCGGGGGTAGGCAGTACTTC
d_call: TRBD2; clone_size: NA; v_call: TRBV10-1; j_call: TRBJ2-3; cdr3_aa: CASLTGGPFWEDTQYF; cdr3_nt: TGCGCCAGTCTCACGGGAGGGCCATTTTGGGAAGATACGCAGTATTTT
d_call: TRBD2; clone_size: few; v_call: TRBV4-1; j_call: TRBJ2-1; cdr3_aa: CASSRGLAQSGYNEQFF; cdr3_nt: TGCGCCAGCAGCCGGGGACTAGCCCAGTCGGGCTACAATGAGCAGTTCTTC
d_call: TRBD1; clone_size: NA; v_call: TRBV19; j_call: TRBJ1-5; cdr3_aa: CASSGQGRQPQHF; cdr3_nt: TGTGCCAGTAGCGGACAGGGGCGGCAGCCCCAGCATTTT
d_call: NA; clone_size: NA; v_call: TRBV21-1; j_call: TRBJ2-7; cdr3_aa: CASTGLAVSYEQYF; cdr3_nt: TGTGCCAGCACGGGACTAGCGGTTTCCTACGAGCAGTACTTC
d_call: NA; clone_size: once; v_call: TRBV6-5; j_call: TRBJ2-2; cdr3_aa: CASSYFGGSGTGELFF; cdr3_nt: TGTGCCAGCAGTTACTTCGGCGGTTCGGGCACCGGGGAGCTGTTTTTT
d_call: NA; clone_size: NA; v_call: TRBV27; j_call: TRBJ1-3; cdr3_aa: CASSFNGRVGNTIYF; cdr3_nt: TGTGCCAGCAGTTTTAATGGCAGGGTTGGAAACACCATATATTTT
d_call: TRBD1; clone_size: NA; v_call: TRBV15; j_call: TRBJ2-7; cdr3_aa: CATSKGTANEQYF; cdr3_nt: TGTGCCACCAGCAAGGGGACAGCCAACGAGCAGTACTTC
d_call: NA; clone_size: NA; v_call: TRBV9; j_call: TRBJ2-7; cdr3_aa: CASSVVPSSYEQYF; cdr3_nt: TGTGCCAGCAGCGTAGTACCGAGCTCCTACGAGCAGTACTTC
d_call: TRBD1; clone_size: NA; v_call: TRBV4-1; j_call: TRBJ1-4; cdr3_aa: CASSRPGQGGEKLFF; cdr3_nt: TGCGCCAGCAGCCGCCCAGGACAGGGAGGTGAAAAACTGTTTTTT
d_call: TRBD1; clone_size: NA; v_call: TRBV4-3; j_call: TRBJ2-3; cdr3_aa: CASSQDYGQGVVADTQYF; cdr3_nt: TGCGCCAGCAGCCAAGATTACGGACAGGGGGTCGTGGCAGATACGCAGTATTTT
d_call: NA; clone_size: NA; v_call: TRBV11-1; j_call: TRBJ2-7; cdr3_aa: CASSLQGQRVYEQYF; cdr3_nt: TGTGCCAGCAGCTTACAGGGACAAAGAGTGTACGAGCAGTACTTC
d_call: NA; clone_size: few; v_call: TRBV7-9; j_call: TRBJ1-2; cdr3_aa: CASSAQGYGYTF; cdr3_nt: TGTGCCAGCAGCGCACAGGGTTATGGCTACACCTTC
d_call: TRBD2; clone_size: NA; v_call: TRBV7-2; j_call: TRBJ2-1; cdr3_aa: CASSLVLAGGLEQFF; cdr3_nt: TGTGCCAGCAGCTTAGTCCTAGCGGGAGGGCTTGAGCAGTTCTTC
d_call: TRBD1; clone_size: NA; v_call: TRBV6-5; j_call: TRBJ2-7; cdr3_aa: CASRTGTGVYEQYF; cdr3_nt: TGTGCCAGCCGGACCGGGACAGGGGTCTACGAGCAGTACTTC
d_call: TRBD2; clone_size: NA; v_call: TRBV4-2; j_call: TRBJ2-3; cdr3_aa: CASSQAGGGDTQYF; cdr3_nt: TGTGCCAGCAGCCAAGCCGGGGGGGGAGATACGCAGTATTTT
d_call: NA; clone_size: NA; v_call: TRBV2; j_call: TRBJ2-3; cdr3_aa: CASKKGGSTDTQYF; cdr3_nt: TGTGCCAGCAAGAAAGGCGGGAGCACAGATACGCAGTATTTT
d_call: TRBD1; clone_size: once; v_call: TRBV7-9; j_call: TRBJ1-1; cdr3_aa: CASSFRDRGEAFF; cdr3_nt: TGTGCCAGCAGCTTCCGGGACAGGGGTGAAGCTTTCTTT